This T cell receptor beta chain derives from a study of control samples from healthy donors and cancer patients (dated by TCRdb to 2020 to 2022). To note about this clone: Its antigen is unknown. There are no base qualities to consult, and no much larger clone falls within one base.

V is cut by 4 bases and J by 0 bases, and the space between the germline ends is 20 bases. CDR1 and CDR2 are read off the germline V gene (reference sequence) as SGHKS and YYEKEE. The CDR3 sequence holds 17 residues, the cysteine and phenylalanine included. Only the CDR3 region is kept as DNA, spanning 51 bases read in frame from base 1. The method was the immunoSEQ multiplex PCR assay. As stored in TCRdb, this immuneACCESS dataset retains in-frame rearrangements with V and J assigned. A fraction of the clones does not appear; measured against another copy, unresolved V genes explain less than half of the discrepancy, and the remainder lacks a known reason. This sample is represented by 90,000 to 130,000 clones; around nine tenths of them were singletons. 3.5% to 4% of the sample is taken by the ten largest.

The chain is assembled from TRBV5-5 and TRBJ2-7; D gene: possibly TRBD1, on 6 matching bases. The sample was PBMCs. The receptor's source is a woman aged 60-75 years with lung cancer. The DNA sequence reads TGTGCCAGCAGCCCCAAACCACCTTCAGGGGCCTCCTACGAGCAGTACTTC. Translated, it reads CASSPKPPSGASYEQYF.